The T cell receptor (beta chain) described here comes from a study of early T cells in non-severe SARS-CoV-2 infection. Whole-study context: Chains were not paired, and sequencing was done on bulk RNA from unsorted whole blood.

Germline CDR1 is SGHRS and CDR2 is YFSETQ. This CDR3 has 17 amino acids. Attachment of unique molecular identifiers was made to individual cDNA molecules. TCRdb independently ran MiXCR on the 5' RACE reads; one entry per CDR3 protein. In the table there are about 47,000 distinct CDR3 sequences, around a tenth of which are singletons. Notes on this clonotype: A junction end diverges from the germline sequence, so it may reflect a read error.

The source material was whole blood, sampled at baseline. The source of this sequence is an adult who was a healthcare worker with PCR-confirmed SARS-CoV-2 infection or an uninfected control (not recorded which). The V and J genes are TRBV5-1 and TRBJ2-1, with D possibly matching TRBD2 (5 bases). CDR3 in amino acids: CASSRLPGSFSYNQQFF. The CDR3 region has the DNA TGCGCCAGCAGCAGGCTCCCTGGGAGTTTCTCCTACAATCAGCAGTTCTTC.